This passage covers 24 T cell receptor beta chains from one sample sequenced in a study of blood T cell repertoires in COVID-19. Sequencing was performed with immunoSEQ multiplex PCR; in TCRdb, only in-frame clones are kept and a portion is missing. The sample lists hundreds of thousands of clones; 85% to 90% were seen once. Sequencing input: PBMCs or T cells enriched from blood (not recorded which). The receptors shown here come from a man aged 30-40 years who had recovered from COVID-19.

Only one count was recorded for this clone. For the CDR3, the DNA is TGTGCCAGCAGCTTAGGACAAGCAAGGGAGCAGTACTTC. Its translation is CASSLGQAREQYF. The chain has TRBV7-9 and TRBJ2-7; no definite D call. Per the germline V gene, CDR1 is SEHNR and CDR2 is FQNEAQ (reference sequence). CDR3 length equals 13 residues. Trimming pared 1 base from V and 7 bases from J, leaving 11 bases between.

CDR3 protein: CASSLETAHQPQHF. Written as DNA, the CDR3 is TGTGCCAGCAGTTTGGAGACGGCTCATCAGCCCCAGCATTTT. This sequence joins TRBV28 and TRBJ1-5; D gene uncertain. V was trimmed by 3 bases and J by 5 bases, leaving 11 bases between them. Germline lookup yields CDR1 MDHEN and CDR2 SYDVKM. The CDR3 covers 14 residues.

V usage is TRBV27 and J usage is TRBJ2-3; D is possibly TRBD1 (6 bases). Trimming removed 8 bases from V and 2 bases from J, with 14 bases in between. This CDR3 region has 14 residues. Looked up from germline, CDR1 is MNHEY and CDR2 is SMNVEV (reference sequence). DNA for the CDR3: TGTGCCAGCGGCTCCGGGACAATCACAGATACGCAGTATTTT. Translating it yields CASGSGTITDTQYF.

Here the CDR3 DNA reads TGTGCCATGCGACTAGCGGGAGGAGGAACGCACACAACAGATACGCAGTATTTT. Amino acid sequence: CAMRLAGGGTHTTDTQYF. The chain has TRBV10-3 and TRBJ2-3, with TRBD2 identical over 13 bases. This CDR3 comprises 18 residues. The J segment lost 3 bases and the V segment lost 9 bases, leaving 15 bases of the junction unmatched. Per germline, CDR1 ENHRY and CDR2 SYGVKD.

V gene TRBV29-1 combines with J gene TRBJ2-1; 7 bases are shared with TRBD2. The CDR3 extends over 11 amino acids. In germline, CDR1 is SQVTM, CDR2 ANQGSEA. V lost 6 bases to trimming and J lost 8 bases; unmatched junction nucleotides: 4. In nucleotides, the CDR3 is TGCAGCGTCGGTCGGGGGGATGAGCAGTTCTTC. It is translated as CSVGRGDEQFF.

This chain joins TRBV20-1 and TRBJ2-7; D is unresolved. In germline, CDR1 is DFQATT, CDR2 SNEGSKA (reference sequence). V gave up 6 bases and J gave up 3 bases, with 9 bases separating them. The CDR3 spans 11 residues. CDR3 loop: CSALTIYEQYF. Written as DNA, the CDR3 is TGCAGTGCCCTGACAATCTACGAGCAGTACTTC.

V gene TRBV6-5 combines with J gene TRBJ2-3, with 7 positions matching TRBD2. This CDR3 contains 15 residues. V lost 6 bases, J lost 1 base, and 7 bases stayed unmatched. Germline values: CDR1 MNHEY, CDR2 SVGAGI. CDR3 loop: CASRPREDGTDTQYF. CDR3 nucleotide sequence: TGTGCCAGCAGACCTCGGGAGGACGGCACAGATACGCAGTATTTT.

The V and J genes are TRBV9 and TRBJ2-1; 9 positions match TRBD1. CDR3 length equals 16 residues. CDR1 SGDLS and CDR2 YYNGEE come from the germline V gene. V shed 0 bases and J 5 bases; nucleotides not matched to a gene: 6. CDR3 coding DNA: TGTGCCAGCAGCGTAGCACAAGGGACAGGGAACAATGAGCAGTTCTTC. This codes for CASSVAQGTGNNEQFF. Supplemented by reference TRBV9 and TRBJ2-1, the full variable domain reads DSGVTQTPKHLITATGQRVTLRCSPRSGDLSVYWYQQSLDQGLQFLIQYYNGEERAKGNILERFSAQQFPDLHSELNLSSLELGDSALYFCASSVAQGTGNNEQFFGPGTRLTVL.

The J gene is TRBJ1-1, the V gene TRBV7-8; 7 bases match TRBD1. The CDR3 contains 14 residues. J lost 11 bases, V lost 3 bases, and 12 bases had no gene match. Germline V lookup: CDR1 SGHVS, CDR2 FQNEAQ. CDR3 nucleotide sequence: TGTGCCAGCAGCTTGCCGAGGGGGCAGGATTCGGCTTTCTTT. The encoded protein is CASSLPRGQDSAFF. Using reference TRBV7-8 and TRBJ1-1 for the parts outside the CDR3, the full variable domain is GAGVSQSPRYKVAKRGQDVALRCDPISGHVSLFWYQQALGQGPEFLTYFQNEAQLDKSGLPSDRFFAERPEGSVSTLKIQRTQQEDSAVYLCASSLPRGQDSAFFGQGTRLTVV.

The sample holds a few counts of this clone. This rearrangement joins TRBV6-5 to TRBJ2-5; a weak D match, TRBD2 (5 bases). This CDR3 region has 14 residues. Trimming removed 6 bases from V and 5 bases from J, with 16 bases in between. Germline V gives CDR1 MNHEY, CDR2 SVGAGI. The CDR3 sequence: CASRPDVQRETQYF. The CDR3 DNA is TGTGCCAGCAGACCCGACGTACAGCGGGAGACCCAGTACTTC.

The V gene is TRBV30, the J gene TRBJ1-1; D possibly corresponds to TRBD1 (6 bases). The germline gives CDR1 GTSNPN, CDR2 SVGIG (reference sequence). The CDR3 length is 11 residues. With 5 bases removed from V and 7 bases from J, the gap between germline ends came to 11 bases. CDR3 nucleotides: TGTGCCTGGCTAGAGGGGGATGAAGCTTTCTTT. Residues: CAWLEGDEAFF.

This clone was seen a few times. This sample includes further DNA sequences coding for the same CDR3. The chain couples TRBV7-6 to TRBJ1-5; perhaps TRBD1 as D (5 bases). The V gene's germline CDR1 is SGHVS and CDR2 FNYEAQ. This CDR3 spans 15 amino acids. V lost 1 base, J lost 4 bases, and 11 bases lay in between. CDR3 bases: TGTGCCAGCAGCTTAGAGGGGCTAGGAAATCAGCCCCAGCATTTT. Protein product: CASSLEGLGNQPQHF. The whole variable domain, remainder taken from reference TRBV7-6 and TRBJ1-5, is GAGVSQSPRYKVTKRGQDVALRCDPISGHVSLYWYRQALGQGPEFLTYFNYEAQQDKSGLPNDRFSAERPEGSISTLTIQRTEQRDSAMYRCASSLEGLGNQPQHFGDGTRLSIL.

The CDR3 DNA follows: TGTGCCAGTAGTAGGACATTTGGCTCTGGGGCCAACGTCCTGACTTTC. Its protein is CASSRTFGSGANVLTF. The chain links TRBV19 to TRBJ2-6; D perhaps matches TRBD1 (5 bases). CDR1 LNHDA and CDR2 SQIVND come from the germline V gene (reference sequence). This CDR3 comprises 16 residues. Deletions cut 4 bases from V and 0 bases from J, with 10 bases between.

The V and J genes are TRBV30 and TRBJ2-7; 13 bases match TRBD2. CDR3 length: 13 amino acids. The germline CDR1 and CDR2 sequences are GTSNPN and SVGIG (reference sequence). J gave up 4 bases and V 8 bases, and 5 bases lay outside the gene matches. The CDR3 loop is CARTSGSGYEQYF. CDR3 in DNA: TGTGCCCGGACTAGCGGGAGCGGTTACGAGCAGTACTTC.

This chain connects TRBV6-5 to TRBJ1-2; 9 nucleotides match TRBD1. V trimming: 6 bases; J trimming: 2 bases; junction bases outside the gene matches: 7. Germline-derived CDR1 and CDR2 are MNHEY and SVGAGI. The CDR3 is 15 residues long. The CDR3 coding sequence is TGTGCCAGCAGGTCACAGGGGGCGCAGAACTATGGCTACACCTTC. Translated: CASRSQGAQNYGYTF.

The J gene is TRBJ2-2, the V gene TRBV2; 7 bases match TRBD2. From germline, CDR1 is SNHLY and CDR2 FYNNEI. This CDR3 spans 12 amino acids. Trimming removed 9 bases from V and 5 bases from J; junction bases left unmatched: 3. This chain's CDR3 is CASGRGTGELFF. The CDR3 DNA sequence: TGTGCCAGTGGGAGGGGAACCGGGGAGCTGTTTTTT.

This chain connects TRBV7-9 to TRBJ2-3, with 8 bases lining up with TRBD2. Germline V gene data show CDR1 as SEHNR and CDR2 as FQNEAQ (reference sequence). The length of the CDR3 is 13 residues. The junction had 7 bases not matched to a gene; V was cut back by 8 bases and J by 6 bases. The CDR3 reads CASESGSMDTQYF. CDR3 DNA sequence: TGTGCCAGCGAAAGCGGGAGTATGGATACGCAGTATTTT.

This chain joins TRBV20-1 and TRBJ2-1; D remains unclear. Deletions cut 7 bases from V and 4 bases from J, with 5 bases between. CDR3 length: 10 amino acids. Per the germline V gene, CDR1 is DFQATT and CDR2 is SNEGSKA (reference sequence). The CDR3 region is CSVEYNEQFF. Written as DNA, the CDR3 is TGCAGTGTAGAATACAATGAGCAGTTCTTC.

This chain joins TRBV7-9 and TRBJ1-1, with unresolved D. The V end was cut by 5 bases, the J end by 1 base, with 14 bases between. The CDR3 spans 15 residues. The germline CDR1 and CDR2 sequences are SEHNR and FQNEAQ (reference sequence). The CDR3 sequence is CASSPQVRSNTEAFF. Written as DNA, the CDR3 is TGTGCCAGCAGCCCCCAGGTCAGGTCGAACACTGAAGCTTTCTTT.

The chain has TRBV29-1 and TRBJ2-4; D is uncertain. CDR1 SQVTM and CDR2 ANQGSEA come from the germline V gene. V dropped 6 bases and J dropped 7 bases, with 7 bases sitting between them. The CDR3 totals 10 residues. CDR3 sequence: CSVFLNIQYF. The DNA for the CDR3 is TGCAGCGTGTTCCTGAACATTCAGTACTTC. Based on the CDR3 plus reference TRBV29-1 and TRBJ2-4, the full variable domain is SAVISQKPSRDICQRGTSLTIQCQVDSQVTMMFWYRQQPGQSLTLIATANQGSEATYESGFVIDKFPISRPNLTFSTLTVSNMSPEDSSIYLCSVFLNIQYFGAGTRLSVL.

This clone was counted a single time. This sequence joins TRBV28 and TRBJ1-1; maybe TRBD1 (6 bases). This CDR3 has 13 residues. Germline V gene sequence: CDR1 MDHEN, CDR2 SYDVKM. V was shortened by 6 bases and J by 6 bases, with 14 bases between the two germline ends. In nucleotides, the CDR3 is TGTGCCAGCAGGCTACAGGGTGTGGCTGAAGCTTTCTTT. The encoded protein is CASRLQGVAEAFF. The full variable domain, completed using reference TRBV28 and TRBJ1-1, is DVKVTQSSRYLVKRTGEKVFLECVQDMDHENMFWYRQDPGLGLRLIYFSYDVKMKEKGDIPEGYSVSREKKERFSLILESASTNQTSMYLCASRLQGVAEAFFGQGTRLTVV.

Comments on this clone: One junction end disagrees with the germline gene, perhaps due to a read error. The CDR3 DNA reads TGTACCAGCAGCTTCAGGACTAGCGGGCAATTCTCCTACGAGCAGTACTTC. Its protein product is CTSSFRTSGQFSYEQYF. This sequence joins TRBV11-2 and TRBJ2-7; 11 nucleotides align to TRBD2. This CDR3 contains 17 residues. CDR1 and CDR2 from the germline V gene are SGHAT and FQNNGV.

V is TRBV10-3 and J is TRBJ2-1; maybe TRBD1 (6 bases). The V end lost 8 bases, the J end lost 7 bases, and 18 bases lay between the germline ends. This CDR3 contains 14 residues. The germline CDR1 and CDR2 sequences are ENHRY and SYGVKD. In nucleotides, the CDR3 is TGTGCCATCCAAGGGGACAAACGGAGGAATGAGCAGTTCTTC. Translating it yields CAIQGDKRRNEQFF.

The chain joins TRBV13 to TRBJ2-5; 11 bases are a match to TRBD2. The germline CDR1 and CDR2 sequences are PRHDT and FYEKMQ (reference sequence). This CDR3 comprises 15 residues. The ends lost 6 bases at V and 2 bases at J; junction bases unmatched: 5. CDR3 coding DNA: TGTGCCAGCAGACCTGGGACTAGCGGACAAGAGACCCAGTACTTC. Residues: CASRPGTSGQETQYF.